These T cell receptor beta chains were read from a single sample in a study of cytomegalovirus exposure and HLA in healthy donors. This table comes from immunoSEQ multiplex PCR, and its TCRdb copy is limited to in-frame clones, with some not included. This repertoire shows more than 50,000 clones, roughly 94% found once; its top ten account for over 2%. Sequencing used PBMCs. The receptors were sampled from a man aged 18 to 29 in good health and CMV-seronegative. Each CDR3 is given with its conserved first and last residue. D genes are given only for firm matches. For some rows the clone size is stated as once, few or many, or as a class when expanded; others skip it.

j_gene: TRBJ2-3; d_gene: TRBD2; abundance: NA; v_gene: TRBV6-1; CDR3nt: TGTGCCAGCAGTGAATTGATCGGCGGGAGTTCAGATACGCAGTATTTT; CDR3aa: CASSELIGGSSDTQYF
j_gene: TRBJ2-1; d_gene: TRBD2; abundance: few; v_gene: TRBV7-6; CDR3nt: TGTGCCAGCAGCTTCGCTAGCGGATACAATGAGCAGTTCTTC; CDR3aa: CASSFASGYNEQFF
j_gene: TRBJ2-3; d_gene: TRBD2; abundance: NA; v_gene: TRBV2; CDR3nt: TGTGCCAGCAGTGAAACTAGCGGGGGAACAGATACGCAGTATTTT; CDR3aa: CASSETSGGTDTQYF
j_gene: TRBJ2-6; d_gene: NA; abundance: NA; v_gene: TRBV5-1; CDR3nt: TGCGCCAGCAAGAAGGCGGGGTCGGTGGGGGCCAACGTCCTGACTTTC; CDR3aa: CASKKAGSVGANVLTF
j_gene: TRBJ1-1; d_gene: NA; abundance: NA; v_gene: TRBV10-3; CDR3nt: TGTGCCATCACCTCAGACAGAGACACTGAAGCTTTCTTT; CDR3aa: CAITSDRDTEAFF
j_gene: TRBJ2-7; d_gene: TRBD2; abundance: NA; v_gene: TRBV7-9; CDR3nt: TGTGCCAGCAGCTTCTTAGCGGGAGGGTACGAGCAGTACTTC; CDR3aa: CASSFLAGGYEQYF
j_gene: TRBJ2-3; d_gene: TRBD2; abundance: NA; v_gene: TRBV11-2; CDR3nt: TGTGCCAGCAGGAGGACTAGCGTCACAGATACGCAGTATTTT; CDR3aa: CASRRTSVTDTQYF
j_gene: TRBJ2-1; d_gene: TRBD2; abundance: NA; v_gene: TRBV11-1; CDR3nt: TGTGCCAGCAGCATAGGACTAGCGGTCAATGAGCAGTTCTTC; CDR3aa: CASSIGLAVNEQFF
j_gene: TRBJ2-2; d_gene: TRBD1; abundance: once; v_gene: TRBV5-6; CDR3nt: TGTGCCAGCAGCTCCCGGGACAGGGGTAAAACCGGGGAGCTGTTTTTT; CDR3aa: CASSSRDRGKTGELFF
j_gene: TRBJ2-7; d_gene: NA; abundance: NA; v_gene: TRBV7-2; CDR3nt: TGTGCCAGCAGCTCGAGACTAGGGTGGGAGCAGTACTTC; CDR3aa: CASSSRLGWEQYF
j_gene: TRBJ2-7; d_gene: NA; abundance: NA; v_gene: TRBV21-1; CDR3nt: TGTGCCAGCAGCAAAACACGGAGAAGAACTCCTTTGGAGCAGTACTTC; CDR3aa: CASSKTRRRTPLEQYF
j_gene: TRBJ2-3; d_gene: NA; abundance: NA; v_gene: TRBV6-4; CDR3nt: TGTGCCAGCAGTGTGAGCGAAGGATCCACAGATACGCAGTATTTT; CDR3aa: CASSVSEGSTDTQYF
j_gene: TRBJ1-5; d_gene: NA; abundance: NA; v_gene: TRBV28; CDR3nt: TGTGCCAGCAGTTTGAGAACAGGGACCAATCAGCCCCAGCATTTT; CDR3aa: CASSLRTGTNQPQHF
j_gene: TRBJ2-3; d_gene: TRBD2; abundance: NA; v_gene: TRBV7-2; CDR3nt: TGTGCCAGCAGCTTAAGGGTGCGGGAGGTTCGGGATACGCAGTATTTT; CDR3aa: CASSLRVREVRDTQYF
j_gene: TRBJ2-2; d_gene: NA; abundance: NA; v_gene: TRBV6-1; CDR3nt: TGTGCCAGCGAGACTGGTCATGGGACCGGGGAGCTGTTTTTT; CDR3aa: CASETGHGTGELFF
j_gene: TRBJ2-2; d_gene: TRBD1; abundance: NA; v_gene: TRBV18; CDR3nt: TGTGCCAGCTCCTCCGGGACAGGAGGCACCGGGGAGCTGTTTTTT; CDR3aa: CASSSGTGGTGELFF
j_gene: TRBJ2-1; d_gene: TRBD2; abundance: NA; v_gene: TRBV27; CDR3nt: TGTGCCAGCAGTTCCGCGGGGGGCGGCAATGAGCAGTTCTTC; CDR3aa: CASSSAGGGNEQFF
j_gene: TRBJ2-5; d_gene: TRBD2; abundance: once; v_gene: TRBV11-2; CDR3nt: TGTGCCAGCAGCTCGCAAGCGGGAGGGGTTCAAGAGACCCAGTACTTC; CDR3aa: CASSSQAGGVQETQYF
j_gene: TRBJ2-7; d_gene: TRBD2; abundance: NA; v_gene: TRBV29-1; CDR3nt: TGCAGCGTTCCGGGACTAGCGGGAGGCGAGCAGTACTTC; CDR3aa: CSVPGLAGGEQYF
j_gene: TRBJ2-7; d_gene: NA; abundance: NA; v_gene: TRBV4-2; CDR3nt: TGTGCCAGCAGCCAAGGGCAGGGTACTGACGAGCAGTACTTC; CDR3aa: CASSQGQGTDEQYF
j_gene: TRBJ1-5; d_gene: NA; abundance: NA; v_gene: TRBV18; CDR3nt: TGTGCCAGCTCACCGGGAGGATATAGCAATCAGCCCCAGCATTTT; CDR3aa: CASSPGGYSNQPQHF
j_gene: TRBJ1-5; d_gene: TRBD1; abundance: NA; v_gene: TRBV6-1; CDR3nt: TGTGCCAGCAGCCTGACAGGGGGGAGCAATCAGCCCCAGCATTTT; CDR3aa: CASSLTGGSNQPQHF
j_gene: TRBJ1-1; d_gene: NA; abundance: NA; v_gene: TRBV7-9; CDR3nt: TGTGCCAGCAGCTTAGCGGGAGACGACGAAGCTTTCTTT; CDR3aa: CASSLAGDDEAFF
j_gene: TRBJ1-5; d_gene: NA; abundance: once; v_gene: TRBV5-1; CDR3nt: TGCGCCAGCAGCTTGGGAGACACCAATCAGCCCCAGCATTTT; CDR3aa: CASSLGDTNQPQHF
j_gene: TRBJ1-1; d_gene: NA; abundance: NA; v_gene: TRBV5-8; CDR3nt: TGTGCCAGCAGCTTACAGGGTTCGAACACTGAAGCTTTCTTT; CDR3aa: CASSLQGSNTEAFF
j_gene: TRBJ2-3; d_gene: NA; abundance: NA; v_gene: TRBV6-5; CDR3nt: TGTGCCAGCAGTGAACAACCCAGCGGGTATACGCAGTATTTT; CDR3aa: CASSEQPSGYTQYF
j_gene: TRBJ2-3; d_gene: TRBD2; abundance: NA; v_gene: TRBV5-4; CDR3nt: TGTGCCAGCAGCCTGACTAGCGGGAGTGCAGATACGCAGTATTTT; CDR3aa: CASSLTSGSADTQYF
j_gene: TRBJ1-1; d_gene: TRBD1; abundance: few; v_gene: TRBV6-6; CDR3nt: TGTGCCAGCACCCACAGGGGTACTGAAGCTTTCTTT; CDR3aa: CASTHRGTEAFF
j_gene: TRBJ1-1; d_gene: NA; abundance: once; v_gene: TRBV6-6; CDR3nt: TGTGCCAGCAGCGCATTACAGGGGAACACTGAAGCTTTCTTT; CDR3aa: CASSALQGNTEAFF